A single sample is the source of the 27 T cell receptor beta chains below, sequenced in a study of a mutant IDH1 vaccine in newly diagnosed glioma. Time point indicated: week 11, during vaccination. Doses comprised 300 ug of mutant IDH1 20-mer peptide each, plus topical imiquimod. Sequenced by immunoSEQ multiplex PCR; TCRdb stores in-frame clones only, minus some. The data contain 50,000 or so clones, roughly nine tenths of them seen just once; the ten biggest clones take up 2% to 2.5%. These TCRs are of unknown antigen specificity. The source material was PBMCs, sampled from a glioma patient whose treatment included an IDH1 peptide vaccine. The receptors shown here come from a man aged 45-60 years with glioma.

This clone was detected only a few times. The chain employs TRBV30 and TRBJ2-7; TRBD1 matches 7 bases. The ends lost 0 bases at V and 3 bases at J; junction bases unmatched: 14. This CDR3 region has 17 residues. Germline lookup yields CDR1 GTSNPN and CDR2 SVGIG (reference sequence). The CDR3 sequence: CAWSVDRPRGMVYEQYF. CDR3 nucleotide sequence: TGTGCCTGGAGTGTAGACCGCCCCAGGGGGATGGTCTACGAGCAGTACTTC.

This sequence joins TRBV19 and TRBJ1-1; 7 positions agree with TRBD1. This CDR3 spans 15 amino acids. V shed 7 bases, J shed 1 base, and the junction held 9 bases outside the gene matches. Germline V lookup: CDR1 LNHDA, CDR2 SQIVND (reference sequence). The CDR3: CASTPNRGWNTEAFF. Written as DNA, the CDR3 is TGTGCCAGTACCCCCAACAGGGGATGGAACACTGAAGCTTTCTTT.

The chain joins TRBV5-6 to TRBJ2-1; 7 bases line up with TRBD2. From germline, CDR1 is SGHDT and CDR2 YYEEEE. The CDR3 has 16 residues. Trimming removed 4 bases from V and 2 bases from J; junction bases left unmatched: 9. The DNA of the CDR3 is TGTGCCAGCAGCCGAGACAGCGGGACCACCTACAATGAGCAGTTCTTC. Its translation: CASSRDSGTTYNEQFF.

The rearrangement links TRBV9 to TRBJ2-7, with 7 bases identical to TRBD1. The CDR3 runs 15 residues. CDR1 and CDR2 from the germline V gene are SGDLS and YYNGEE. J lost 2 bases, V lost 0 bases, and 5 bases had no gene match. CDR3 residues: CASSVAGTAAYEQYF. The CDR3 nucleotides read TGTGCCAGCAGCGTAGCCGGGACAGCGGCCTACGAGCAGTACTTC.

DNA for the CDR3: TGTGCCAGCAGCTACGACAGGGGGCCGAATCAGCCCCAGCATTTT. Its protein product is CASSYDRGPNQPQHF. This rearrangement joins TRBV7-9 to TRBJ1-5; 10 bases align to TRBD1. Germline-derived CDR1 and CDR2 are SEHNR and FQNEAQ (reference sequence). CDR3 length: 15 amino acids. V was pared by 4 bases and J by 4 bases, with 4 bases of the junction left unmatched.

The genes are TRBV29-1 and TRBJ1-1; D not certain. The V gene's germline CDR1 is SQVTM and CDR2 ANQGSEA. Trimming took off 5 bases at V and 1 base at J, with 14 bases between the two ends. There are 14 residues in the CDR3. The CDR3 region has the DNA TGCAGCGTTCAGGAAGGATTCGGGAACACTGAAGCTTTCTTT. Amino acid sequence: CSVQEGFGNTEAFF.

The chain uses TRBV19 and TRBJ2-5, with 11 bases matching TRBD1. The CDR3 has 15 amino acids. Germline trimming cut 4 bases from V and 5 bases from J; bases unmatched to any gene: 6. Germline V gene lookup returns CDR1 LNHDA and CDR2 SQIVND (reference sequence). CDR3 nucleotide sequence: TGTGCCAGTAGTACAGGACAGGGGGCTACGGAGACCCAGTACTTC. Translation: CASSTGQGATETQYF. Full variable domain (remainder filled in from reference TRBV19 and TRBJ2-5): DGGITQSPKYLFRKEGQNVTLSCEQNLNHDAMYWYRQDPGQGLRLIYYSQIVNDFQKGDIAEGYSVSREKKESFPLTVTSAQKNPTAFYLCASSTGQGATETQYFGPGTRLLVL.

J is TRBJ2-5 and V is TRBV6-6; no definite D call. Trimming left V 1 base short and J 4 bases short, with 7 bases between. Per germline, CDR1 MNHNY and CDR2 SVGAGI (reference sequence). The CDR3 consists of 13 residues. Here the CDR3 DNA reads TGTGCCAGCAGTTACTATTCTGGAGAGACCCAGTACTTC. This sequence encodes CASSYYSGETQYF.

The rearrangement links TRBV19 to TRBJ2-7, with TRBD2 identical over 8 bases. From germline, CDR1 is LNHDA and CDR2 SQIVND (reference sequence). This CDR3 comprises 15 residues. The junction had 5 bases not matched to a gene; V was cut back by 3 bases and J by 1 base. The CDR3 nucleotides are TGTGCCAGTAGTATTCGTAGCGGGACATCCTACGAGCAGTACTTC. This translates into CASSIRSGTSYEQYF.

CDR3 coding DNA: TGCGCCAGCAGCTTTCCAGGGGCGGTGACCCAGTACTTC. This sequence encodes CASSFPGAVTQYF. This chain joins TRBV5-1 and TRBJ2-5, with a tentative D call TRBD1 (6 bases). Germline lookup yields CDR1 SGHRS and CDR2 YFSETQ. This CDR3 contains 13 residues. The V end was cut by 2 bases, the J end by 7 bases, with 12 bases between.

The chain has TRBV27 and TRBJ1-2; D not certain. CDR1 and CDR2 from the germline V gene are MNHEY and SMNVEV (reference sequence). This CDR3 spans 13 amino acids. V dropped 8 bases and J dropped 3 bases, with 13 bases sitting between them. This CDR3 reads CASGLESDYGYTF. The CDR3 region has the DNA TGTGCCAGCGGGTTAGAATCGGACTATGGCTACACCTTC.

This rearrangement joins TRBV11-1 to TRBJ2-6, with a weak D call TRBD2 (5 bases). In germline, CDR1 is SGHAT, CDR2 FQDESV (reference sequence). The CDR3 contains 15 residues. Between the trimmed V and J ends, which lost 5 bases and 0 bases, there was a span of 8 bases. The CDR3 DNA reads as TGTGCCAGCAGCACCGGGGACTCTGGGGCCAACGTCCTGACTTTC. Translated, it gives CASSTGDSGANVLTF.

The chain is built from TRBV7-9 and TRBJ2-5; perhaps TRBD1 as D (5 bases). Germline V lookup: CDR1 SEHNR, CDR2 FQNEAQ (reference sequence). V was clipped by 5 bases and J by 2 bases, with 12 bases between them. There are 14 residues in the CDR3. The CDR3 sequence is CASSPRTPQETQYF. The CDR3 DNA reads TGTGCCAGCAGCCCAAGGACACCGCAAGAGACCCAGTACTTC.

The chain is built from TRBV9 and TRBJ2-7; weak D call: TRBD2 (5 bases). This CDR3 is 15 amino acids long. With 0 bases removed from V and 1 base from J, the gap between germline ends came to 11 bases. CDR1 SGDLS and CDR2 YYNGEE come from the germline V gene. The CDR3 DNA sequence: TGTGCCAGCAGCGTAGGAGTCCGCGGGTCCTACGAGCAGTACTTC. Its translation is CASSVGVRGSYEQYF.

The chain employs TRBV5-5 and TRBJ1-2; D not resolved. The CDR3 contains 14 residues. The V gene's germline CDR1 is SGHKS and CDR2 YYEKEE (reference sequence). V was cut by 1 base and J by 2 bases, with 9 bases left in between. The CDR3 sequence is CASSLLARNYGYTF. The CDR3 DNA is TGTGCCAGCAGCTTGCTGGCCCGCAACTATGGCTACACCTTC.

The chain couples TRBV28 to TRBJ2-2; 9 positions agree with TRBD2. V dropped 6 bases and J dropped 3; count of bases not matched to a gene: 5. This CDR3 region has 15 residues. Germline values: CDR1 MDHEN, CDR2 SYDVKM. The CDR3 region is CASSFGGRDTGELFF. CDR3 sequence (DNA): TGTGCCAGCAGCTTCGGCGGGAGGGACACCGGGGAGCTGTTTTTT.

The chain is built from TRBV30 and TRBJ1-2; D possibly corresponds to TRBD1 (6 bases). In germline, CDR1 is GTSNPN, CDR2 SVGIG (reference sequence). Trimming removed 4 bases at V and 3 bases at J, with 9 bases between. The CDR3 covers 12 residues. CDR3: CAWTTGYYGYTF. The CDR3 DNA reads as TGTGCCTGGACTACAGGGTACTATGGCTACACCTTC.

The CDR3 sequence is CAISGRPNTEAFF. CDR3 in DNA: TGTGCCATATCGGGACGGCCGAACACTGAAGCTTTCTTT. The rearrangement links TRBV28 to TRBJ1-1, with D tentatively TRBD1 (5 bases). V was cut by 10 bases and J by 1 base, with 13 bases left in between. CDR3 length: 13 amino acids. Germline CDR1 and CDR2: MDHEN and SYDVKM.

V and J are TRBV5-6 and TRBJ1-1; tentatively, D is TRBD1 (5 bases). Per the germline V gene, CDR1 is SGHDT and CDR2 is YYEEEE. The CDR3 is 14 amino acids. Trimming took 2 bases from V and 0 from J, leaving 8 bases between them. CDR3 coding DNA: TGTGCCAGCAGCTTTCAGGGAGTGAACACTGAAGCTTTCTTT. The encoded protein is CASSFQGVNTEAFF.

This clone appeared a few times. V usage is TRBV6-6 and J usage is TRBJ2-3; D possibly matches TRBD1 or TRBD2 (5 bases each). Germline lookup yields CDR1 MNHNY and CDR2 SVGAGI (reference sequence). CDR3 length: 15 residues. Trimming stripped 8 bases from V and 2 bases from J, with 17 bases between. Here the CDR3 DNA reads TGTGCCAGCTCAGGCGCACGGGACCTCACAGATACGCAGTATTTT. This gives the protein CASSGARDLTDTQYF.

The chain is built from TRBV6-6 and TRBJ2-1; weak D call: TRBD1 (5 bases). The CDR3 runs to 14 residues. Trimming cost V 5 bases and J 5 bases, with 13 bases left between them. CDR1 and CDR2 (germline): MNHNY, SVGAGI (reference sequence). DNA of the CDR3: TGTGCCAGCAGTATCCGACAGAATCACAATGAGCAGTTCTTC. Translated, it gives CASSIRQNHNEQFF.

The chain combines TRBV4-3 with TRBJ2-7, with 7 bases matching TRBD2. Germline loops: CDR1 LGHNA, CDR2 YSLEER. The CDR3 spans 15 residues. V trimming: 1 base; J trimming: 6 bases; junction bases outside the gene matches: 9. The CDR3 reads CASSQGGGRDGEQYF. CDR3 coding DNA: TGCGCCAGCAGCCAAGGGGGGGGGAGGGATGGCGAGCAGTACTTC.

The genes are TRBV18 and TRBJ2-7, with D possibly being TRBD1 or TRBD2 (6 bases each). The CDR3 runs 14 residues. Germline V gene sequence: CDR1 KGHSH, CDR2 LQKENI. Trimming removed 5 bases from V and 2 bases from J, with 13 bases in between. CDR3 amino acids: CASSSNREAYEQYF. CDR3 nucleotide sequence: TGTGCCAGCTCATCCAACAGGGAGGCCTACGAGCAGTACTTC.

The chain has TRBV6-1 and TRBJ2-5; D remains ambiguous. Germline lookup yields CDR1 MNHNS and CDR2 SASEGT. With 2 bases removed from V and 2 bases from J, the gap between germline ends came to 6 bases. The CDR3 consists of 13 residues. CDR3 sequence: CASSEQRQETQYF. The CDR3 coding sequence is TGTGCCAGCAGTGAACAGCGACAAGAGACCCAGTACTTC.

The chain uses TRBV10-3 and TRBJ2-1, with 10 bases that match TRBD1. Germline CDR1 and CDR2: ENHRY and SYGVKD. The CDR3 covers 14 residues. The junction had 4 bases not matched to a gene; V was cut back by 8 bases and J by 3 bases. CDR3 sequence (DNA): TGTGCCATCTCGACAGGGGGCATCTACAATGAGCAGTTCTTC. Protein sequence: CAISTGGIYNEQFF.

V is TRBV13 and J is TRBJ2-1, with TRBD2 matching over 10 bases. The CDR3 covers 16 residues. The germline V gene encodes CDR1 PRHDT and CDR2 FYEKMQ (reference sequence). V lost 1 base to trimming and J lost 5 bases; unmatched junction nucleotides: 5. DNA of the CDR3: TGTGCCAGCAGCTTAGCCGCTAGCGGGGGCCACAATGAGCAGTTCTTC. Encoded protein: CASSLAASGGHNEQFF.

The CDR3 DNA sequence: TGTGCCAGCAGCTCAGGAACGACAATAGGGGGAGTGGAGACCCAGTACTTC. Translating it yields CASSSGTTIGGVETQYF. V is TRBV7-3 and J is TRBJ2-5, with TRBD1 as a possible D gene (6 bases). This CDR3 region has 17 residues. V lost 4 bases to trimming and J lost 5 bases, with 23 bases between them. CDR1 SGHTA and CDR2 FQGTGA come from the germline V gene.